This T cell receptor (beta chain) was found in a study of T cell changes during pregnancy in multiple sclerosis. Produced via immunoSEQ multiplex PCR; TCRdb's table is partial and in-frame only. This sample yields over 45,000 clones, of which about 89% are seen a single time; over 1.5% belongs to the top ten. The sequenced sample was peripheral blood, obtained after pregnancy. The origin of this receptor is a female donor with multiple sclerosis, enrolled in a pregnancy study.

In DNA form, the CDR3 reads TGTGCCAGCAGCGTAGCTTCTCTAGCGGGGGACGTAGCCAAAAACATTCAGTACTTC. This sequence encodes CASSVASLAGDVAKNIQYF. V usage is TRBV9 and J usage is TRBJ2-4; 10 nucleotides line up with TRBD2. This CDR3 has 19 residues. V gave up 0 bases and J gave up 0 bases; unmatched junction bases: 9. Germline V gives CDR1 SGDLS, CDR2 YYNGEE.